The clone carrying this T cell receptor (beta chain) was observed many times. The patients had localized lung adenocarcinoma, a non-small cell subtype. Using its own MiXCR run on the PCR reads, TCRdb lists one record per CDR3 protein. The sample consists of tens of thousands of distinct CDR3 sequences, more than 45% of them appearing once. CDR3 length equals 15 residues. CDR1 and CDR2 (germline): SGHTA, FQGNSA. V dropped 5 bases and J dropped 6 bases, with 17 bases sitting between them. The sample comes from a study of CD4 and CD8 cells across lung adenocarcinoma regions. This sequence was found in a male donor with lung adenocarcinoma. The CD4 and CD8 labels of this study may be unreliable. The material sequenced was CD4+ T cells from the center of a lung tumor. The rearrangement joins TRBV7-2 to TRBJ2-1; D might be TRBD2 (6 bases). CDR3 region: CASSPGTFTTNEQFF. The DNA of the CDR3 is TGTGCCAGCAGCCCCGGGACTTTCACAACCAATGAGCAGTTCTTC.